This T cell receptor beta chain was retrieved from a study of long-term antiretroviral therapy in people with HIV. Runs used v3.0 of the immunoSEQ assay and were done at survey level. Measured with immunoSEQ multiplex PCR; TCRdb has only the in-frame clones, and not every one. The sample holds nearly 11,000 clones, under 80% seen once. Relative to its sample, this clone is large. This CDR3 region has 14 residues. V was pared by 0 bases and J by 7 bases, with 12 bases between. From germline, CDR1 is MNHEY and CDR2 SMNVEV (reference sequence). The chain is built from TRBV27 and TRBJ1-1, with unresolved D. Material: unsorted PBMCs, obtained at the start of antiretroviral therapy, before treatment. The sequence came from a man younger than 45 with HIV. This CDR3 is CASSLSWTDYEAFF. The CDR3 nucleotides are TGTGCCAGCAGTTTATCCTGGACGGACTATGAAGCTTTCTTT.